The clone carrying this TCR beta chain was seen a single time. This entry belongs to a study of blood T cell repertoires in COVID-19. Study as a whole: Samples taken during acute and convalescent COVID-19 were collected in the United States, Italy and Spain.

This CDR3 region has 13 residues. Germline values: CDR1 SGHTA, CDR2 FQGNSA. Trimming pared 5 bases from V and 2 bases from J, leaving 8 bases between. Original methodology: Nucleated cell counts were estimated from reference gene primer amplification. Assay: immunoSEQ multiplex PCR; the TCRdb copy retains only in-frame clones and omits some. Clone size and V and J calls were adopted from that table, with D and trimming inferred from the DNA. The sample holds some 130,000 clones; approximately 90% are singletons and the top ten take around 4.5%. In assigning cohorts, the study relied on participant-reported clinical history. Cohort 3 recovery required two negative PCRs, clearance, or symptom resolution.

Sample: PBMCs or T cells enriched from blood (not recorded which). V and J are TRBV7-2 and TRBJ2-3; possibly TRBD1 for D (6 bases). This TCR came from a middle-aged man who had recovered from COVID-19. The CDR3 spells CASSDRTTDTQYF. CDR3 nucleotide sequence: TGTGCCAGCAGCGACAGGACCACAGATACGCAGTATTTT.